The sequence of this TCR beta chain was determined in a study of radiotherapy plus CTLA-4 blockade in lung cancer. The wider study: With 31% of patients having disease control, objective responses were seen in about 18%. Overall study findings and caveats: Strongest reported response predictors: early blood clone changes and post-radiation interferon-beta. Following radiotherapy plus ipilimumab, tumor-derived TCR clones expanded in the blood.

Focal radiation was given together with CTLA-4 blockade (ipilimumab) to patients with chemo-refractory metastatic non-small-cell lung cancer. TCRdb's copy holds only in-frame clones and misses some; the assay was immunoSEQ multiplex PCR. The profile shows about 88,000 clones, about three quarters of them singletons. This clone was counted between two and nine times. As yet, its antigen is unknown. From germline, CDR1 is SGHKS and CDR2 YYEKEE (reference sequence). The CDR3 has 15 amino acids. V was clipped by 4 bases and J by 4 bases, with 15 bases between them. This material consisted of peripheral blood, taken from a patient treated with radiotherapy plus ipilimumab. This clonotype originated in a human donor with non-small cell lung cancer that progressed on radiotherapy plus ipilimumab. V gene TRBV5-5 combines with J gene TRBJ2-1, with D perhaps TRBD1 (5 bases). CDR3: CASSPTGYGYNEQFF. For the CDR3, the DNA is TGTGCCAGCAGCCCCACAGGCTATGGGTACAATGAGCAGTTCTTC.